The TCR beta chain under discussion was sequenced for a study of OX40 agonist ivuxolimab in advanced cancers. Method: immunoSEQ multiplex PCR; TCRdb's copy keeps in-frame clones and lacks some. The sample carries 35,000 to 40,000 clones, 60% to 85% recorded once. The CDR3 is 14 residues long. From germline, CDR1 is MDHEN and CDR2 SYDVKM. V was clipped by 6 bases and J by 10 bases; unmatched bases: 11. The chain carries TRBV28 and TRBJ2-1; 8 bases map to TRBD2. The source was CD4+ or CD8+ T cells sorted from blood, collected in a trial of the OX40 agonist ivuxolimab. The receptor was isolated from an adult with an advanced solid tumor such as melanoma, head and neck, liver or kidney cancer. CDR3 residues: CASSSRSGRDEQFF. The CDR3 bases are TGTGCCAGCAGCTCTAGGAGCGGGAGAGACGAGCAGTTCTTC.